This T cell receptor beta chain came from a study of blood T cells in healthy people across ages. On the study more broadly: In model experiments, template switching was able to capture about one barcoded beta molecule for every two T cells that were present. General observations from the study: Observed TCR beta diversity showed a strong correlation with the percentage of naive T cells as measured by flow cytometry.

As for this clonotype: Its antigen is currently unknown.

The J segment lost 7 bases and the V segment lost 4 bases, leaving 7 bases of the junction unmatched. CDR3 length: 16 amino acids. CDR1 and CDR2 (germline): LGHDT, YNNKEL (reference sequence). A J-beta primer mix and a sample-barcoded 5' primer were used in a second PCR of about 6 to 12 cycles. Each CDR3 protein gets one entry after TCRdb re-called the 5' RACE reads with MiXCR. This sample has 750,000 to 950,000 distinct CDR3 sequences, with 20% to 30% found just once. These same data were also listed under a study on T cells of mothers and their children. From that paper: Sequencing returned over 9 million TCR beta CDR3 reads per mother and about 3 million per child. There was no detection of any persistent microchimeric T cell clones.

The gene calls are TRBV3-1 and TRBJ2-2; 12 bases are a match to TRBD2. The origin of this receptor is a boy under 18 in good health. Sequencing was carried out using blood. Here the CDR3 DNA reads TGTGCCAGCAGCCTCTCTAGCGGGGGGGCTTTCGGGGAGCTGTTTTTT. It translates to CASSLSSGGAFGELFF.